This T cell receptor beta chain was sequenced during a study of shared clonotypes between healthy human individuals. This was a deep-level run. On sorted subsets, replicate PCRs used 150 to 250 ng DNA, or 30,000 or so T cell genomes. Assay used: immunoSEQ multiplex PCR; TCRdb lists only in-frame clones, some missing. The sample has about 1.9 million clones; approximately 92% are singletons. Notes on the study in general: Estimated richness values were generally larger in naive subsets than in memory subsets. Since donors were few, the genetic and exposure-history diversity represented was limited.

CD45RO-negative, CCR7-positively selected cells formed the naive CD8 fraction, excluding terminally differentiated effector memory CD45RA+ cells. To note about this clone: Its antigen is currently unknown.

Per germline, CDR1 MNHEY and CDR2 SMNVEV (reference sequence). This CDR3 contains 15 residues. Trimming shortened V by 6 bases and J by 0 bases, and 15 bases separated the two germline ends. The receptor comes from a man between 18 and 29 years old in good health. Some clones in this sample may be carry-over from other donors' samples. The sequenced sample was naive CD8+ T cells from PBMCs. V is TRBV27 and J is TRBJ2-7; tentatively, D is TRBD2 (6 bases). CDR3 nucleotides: TGTGCCAGCAGGGGGGGTTCTTGGAACTCCTACGAGCAGTACTTC. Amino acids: CASRGGSWNSYEQYF.